Shown below are 11 T cell receptor beta chains from a single sample sequenced in a study of blood T cell repertoires in COVID-19. TCRdb's table, derived via immunoSEQ multiplex PCR, lists solely in-frame clones and lacks some. The sample carries some 190,000 clones, about 85% recorded once. Sequenced material: peripheral blood. These receptors came from an elderly man with COVID-19, enrolled during active disease.

The genes are TRBV27 and TRBJ1-4; a weak D match, TRBD1 (5 bases). V shed 6 bases and J shed 5 bases, with 7 bases lying between them. Germline CDR1 and CDR2: MNHEY and SMNVEV (reference sequence). This CDR3 has 12 residues. Here the CDR3 DNA reads TGTGCCAGCAGACAGGTCAATGAAAAACTGTTTTTT. Protein: CASRQVNEKLFF.

The rearrangement links TRBV7-3 to TRBJ2-2; a weak D match, TRBD1 (5 bases). Trimming cost V 6 bases and J 2 bases, with 10 bases left between them. This CDR3 has 14 amino acids. Germline V gene lookup returns CDR1 SGHTA and CDR2 FQGTGA. This chain's CDR3 is CASSPTANTGELFF. The CDR3 nucleotides are TGTGCCAGCAGTCCGACAGCAAACACCGGGGAGCTGTTTTTT.

The chain recombines TRBV6-5 with TRBJ2-2; maybe TRBD1 (5 bases). This CDR3 has 13 amino acids. Germline V gene sequence: CDR1 MNHEY, CDR2 SVGAGI. Between the trimmed V and J ends, which lost 6 bases and 4 bases, there was a span of 9 bases. CDR3 loop: CASRAQGTGELFF. The CDR3 nucleotides read TGTGCCAGCAGGGCCCAGGGCACCGGGGAGCTGTTTTTT.

V is TRBV6-1 and J is TRBJ2-3, with 8 bases identical to TRBD1. V was pared by 1 base and J by 2 bases, with 2 bases of the junction left unmatched. This CDR3 contains 15 residues. CDR1 is MNHNS and CDR2 is SASEGT in the germline V gene. The DNA of the CDR3 is TGTGCCAGCAGTGAAGGGACAGGGATCACAGATACGCAGTATTTT. Its translation: CASSEGTGITDTQYF.

The V call is TRBV11-2, the J call TRBJ2-3, with D possibly TRBD2 on 7 matching bases. Per the germline V gene, CDR1 is SGHAT and CDR2 is FQNNGV. The germline V and J ends were trimmed by 4 bases and 10 bases, with 27 bases remaining between them. The CDR3 length is 17 residues. The CDR3 DNA is TGTGCCAGCAGCTCCCCCGGGGGGCCGCACAGAGGTGGGTCGCAGTATTTT. Translating it yields CASSSPGGPHRGGSQYF.

The CDR3 sequence is CASSSGQAYYGYTF. The CDR3, as DNA: TGTGCCAGCAGCTCGGGACAGGCCTATTATGGCTACACCTTC. The rearrangement uses TRBV7-9 and TRBJ1-2; 8 bases line up with TRBD1. The V segment lost 4 bases and the J segment 5 bases; nucleotides outside the gene matches: 6. Germline V gene lookup returns CDR1 SEHNR and CDR2 FQNEAQ (reference sequence). The CDR3 is made up of 14 amino acids.

The chain joins TRBV18 to TRBJ1-2; D remains ambiguous. Germline CDR1 KGHSH, CDR2 LQKENI. The germline V and J ends were trimmed by 2 bases and 1 base, with 14 bases remaining between them. CDR3 length equals 16 residues. DNA of the CDR3: TGTGCCAGCTCACCAGAAGTGGCAGATCTTAACTATGGCTACACCTTC. Protein: CASSPEVADLNYGYTF.

Only one count was recorded for this clone. V is TRBV7-9 and J is TRBJ1-1; a weak D match, TRBD1 (5 bases). With 1 base removed from V and 4 bases from J, the gap between germline ends came to 13 bases. This CDR3 is built from 15 residues. CDR1 is SEHNR, CDR2 FQNEAQ, per germline (reference sequence). CDR3 DNA: TGTGCCAGCAGCTTAGTACAGGTTCCGGGCACTGAAGCTTTCTTT. Encoded protein: CASSLVQVPGTEAFF.

The genes are TRBV27 and TRBJ2-5, with 8 bases that match TRBD2. CDR1 is MNHEY and CDR2 is SMNVEV in the germline V gene (reference sequence). V dropped 2 bases and J dropped 1; count of bases not matched to a gene: 6. The CDR3 runs 16 residues. As DNA, the CDR3 is TGTGCCAGCAGTTTAAATCCAGCGGGGGCCCAAGAGACCCAGTACTTC. Its protein is CASSLNPAGAQETQYF.

Regarding this clone: The junction shows a germline mismatch at one end, possibly a read error. This rearrangement joins TRBV2 to TRBJ2-5; 7 nucleotides agree with TRBD2. This CDR3 comprises 15 residues. Germline CDR1 is SNHLY and CDR2 is FYNNEI. The CDR3 here is CASSPEAGSQGTQYF. The CDR3 DNA is TGTGCCAGCAGTCCCGAAGCGGGGTCCCAAGGGACCCAGTACTTC.

This clone was recorded only once. The chain carries TRBV3-1 (or the pseudogene TRBV3-2) and TRBJ1-2; tentatively, D is TRBD1 (6 bases). Deletions cut 0 bases from V and 7 bases from J, with 12 bases between. The CDR3 extends over 14 amino acids. Germline V CDR1 and CDR2: LGHDT, YNNKEL (reference sequence). CDR3 in DNA: TGTGCCAGCAGCCAAGATTTGGCAGGGGTTGGCTACACCTTC. It codes for CASSQDLAGVGYTF.